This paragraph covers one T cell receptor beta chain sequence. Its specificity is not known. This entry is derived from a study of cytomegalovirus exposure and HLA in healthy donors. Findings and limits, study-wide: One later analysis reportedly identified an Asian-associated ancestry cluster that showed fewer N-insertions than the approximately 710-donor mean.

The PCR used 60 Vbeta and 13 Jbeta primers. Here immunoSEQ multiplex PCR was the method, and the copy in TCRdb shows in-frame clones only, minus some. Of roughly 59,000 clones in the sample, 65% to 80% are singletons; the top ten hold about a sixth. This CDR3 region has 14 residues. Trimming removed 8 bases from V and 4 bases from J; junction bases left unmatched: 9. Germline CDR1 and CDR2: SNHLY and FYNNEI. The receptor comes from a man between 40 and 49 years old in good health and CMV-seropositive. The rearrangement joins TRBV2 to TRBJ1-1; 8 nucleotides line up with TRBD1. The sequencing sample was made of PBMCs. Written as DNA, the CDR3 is TGTGCCAGCGGCCGCAGGGGGCCGGGCACTGAAGCTTTCTTT. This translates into CASGRRGPGTEAFF. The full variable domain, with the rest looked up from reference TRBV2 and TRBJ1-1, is EPEVTQTPSHQVTQMGQEVILRCVPISNHLYFYWYRQILGQKVEFLVSFYNNEISEKSEIFDDQFSVERPDGSNFTLKIRSTKLEDSAMYFCASGRRGPGTEAFFGQGTRLTVV.